Listed below are T cell receptor beta chains from one sample, sequenced in a study of T cell changes during pregnancy in multiple sclerosis. The data were produced by immunoSEQ multiplex PCR, yet TCRdb's version contains in-frame clones alone and is incomplete. This sample has about 44,000 clones; roughly 91% occur once, and the top ten carry approximately 0.62%. The source was CD4+ T cells from peripheral blood mononuclear cells, collected in the first trimester of pregnancy. These receptors were obtained from a female donor with multiple sclerosis, enrolled in a pregnancy study. Both conserved end residues are trimmed from each CDR3.

j_call cdr3_length v_call cdr3_aa
TRBJ2-5 13 TRBV19 ASSSGTGVLETQY
TRBJ2-1 12 TRBV28 ATGLVWQYNEQF
TRBJ1-2 14 TRBV9 ASSVEADKYNYGYT
TRBJ2-2 13 TRBV18 ASSPTSGNTGELF
TRBJ1-4 18 TRBV27 ASSPPPDSPFNRRNEKLF
TRBJ2-2 13 TRBV5-4 ASSYSGQVPGELF
TRBJ2-7 11 TRBV28 ASSPQGNDEQY
TRBJ2-7 13 TRBV5-8 ASNPGQGRSYEQY
TRBJ2-3 13 TRBV5-1 ASSLAQGGSDTQY
TRBJ2-1 13 TRBV9 ASSVSGSAYNEQF
TRBJ1-1 13 TRBV18 ASSPPNGALTEAF
TRBJ1-4 14 TRBV13 ASSLTGPGANEKLF
TRBJ2-7 12 TRBV27 ASSLQGFSYEQY
TRBJ1-1 12 TRBV19 ASSAGTAYTEAF
TRBJ2-3 12 TRBV28 ASSLLRRTDTQY
TRBJ2-3 13 TRBV4-2 ASSQEGGKINTQY
TRBJ1-4 18 TRBV28 ASREKAWGTREIIREKLF
TRBJ1-1 13 TRBV27 ASSSAWTGSTEAF
TRBJ2-5 16 TRBV7-2 ASSSNLIPSGPGGTQY
TRBJ2-2 12 TRBV6-5 ASSYRWNTGELF
TRBJ2-7 11 TRBV28 ASSLPRRNEQY
TRBJ2-3 14 TRBV5-1 ASSNAWTGEADTQY
TRBJ2-1 14 TRBV2 ASSALSGRASNEQF